This note documents a single T cell receptor (beta chain) sequence. The target antigen is unknown. This sample is drawn from a study of T cell repertoires in cytomegalovirus infection. Turning to the study itself: Selected CMV epitopes included recently identified HLA-C-restricted ones as well as well-studied HLA-B-restricted ones. Through public TCR beta signatures, both CMV infection and matching HLA type were indicated.

TCRdb re-called the reads with MiXCR, one entry per CDR3 protein. Here the sample spans about 830,000 distinct CDR3 sequences, approximately 32% being singletons. The CDR3 length is 10 residues. Trimming took 7 bases from V and 8 from J, leaving 8 bases between them. Germline V gene data show CDR1 as MNHNS and CDR2 as SASEGT. Study outcomes and limitations: In two of eight donors, the top clonotype was HLA-C-restricted CMV-specific. Accumulated public TCR beta family frequency recognized individuals carrying CMV together with the relevant HLA.

This TCR derives from a human donor in good health (CMV status not recorded). Some clones in this sample may be carry-over from other donors' samples. This material consisted of cultured CD8+ T cells from PBMCs, taken from culture after CMV antigen stimulation. The V and J genes are TRBV6-1 and TRBJ1-1; perhaps TRBD1 as D (5 bases). Written as DNA, the CDR3 is TGTGCCAGCATACGGGGGGAAGCTTTCTTT. Translating it yields CASIRGEAFF.